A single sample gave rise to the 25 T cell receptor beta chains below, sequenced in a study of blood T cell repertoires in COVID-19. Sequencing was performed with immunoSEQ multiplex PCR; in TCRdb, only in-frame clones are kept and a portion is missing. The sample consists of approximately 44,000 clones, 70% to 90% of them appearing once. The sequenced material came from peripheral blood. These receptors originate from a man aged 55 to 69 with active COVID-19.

The CDR3 region has the DNA TGTGCCAGCAGTTTTAGGCACAGTGCAGCTAACTATGGCTACACCTTC. Translation gives CASSFRHSAANYGYTF. The chain joins TRBV28 to TRBJ1-2, with unresolved D. Germline CDR1 MDHEN, CDR2 SYDVKM. The CDR3 covers 16 residues. V dropped 3 bases and J dropped 0 bases, with 14 bases sitting between them.

For the CDR3, the DNA is TGTGCCAGCAGCCCGGGACTGAGCTCCTACGAGCAGTACTTC. Its protein product is CASSPGLSSYEQYF. This sequence joins TRBV5-4 and TRBJ2-7; maybe TRBD2 (6 bases). The V gene lost 4 bases and the J gene lost 0 bases, with 11 bases spanning the gap. CDR3 size: 14 residues. Germline CDR1 and CDR2: SGHNT and YYREEE (reference sequence). The variable domain in full, completed from reference TRBV5-4 and TRBJ2-7, reads ETGVTQSPTHLIKTRGQQVTLRCSSQSGHNTVSWYQQALGQGPQFIFQYYREEENGRGNFPPRFSGLQFPNYSSELNVNALELDDSALYLCASSPGLSSYEQYFGPGTRLTVT.

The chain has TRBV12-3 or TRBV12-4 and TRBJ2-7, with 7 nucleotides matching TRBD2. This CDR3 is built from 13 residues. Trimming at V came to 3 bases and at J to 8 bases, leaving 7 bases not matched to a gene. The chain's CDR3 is CASSFGREYKQYF. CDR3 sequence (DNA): TGTGCCAGCAGTTTCGGGCGGGAGTACAAGCAGTACTTC.

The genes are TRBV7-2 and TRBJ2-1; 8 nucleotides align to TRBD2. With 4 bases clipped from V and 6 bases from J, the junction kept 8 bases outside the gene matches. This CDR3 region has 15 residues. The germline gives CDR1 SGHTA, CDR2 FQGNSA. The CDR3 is CASSSAGLATNEQFF. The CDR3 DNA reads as TGTGCCAGCAGCTCCGCCGGACTAGCAACCAATGAGCAGTTCTTC.

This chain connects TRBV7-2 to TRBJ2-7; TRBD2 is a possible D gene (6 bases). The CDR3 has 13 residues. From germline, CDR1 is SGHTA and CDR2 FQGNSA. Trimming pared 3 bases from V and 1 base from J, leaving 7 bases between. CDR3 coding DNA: TGTGCCAGCAGCTTCGCGGGGTCCTACGAGCAGTACTTC. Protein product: CASSFAGSYEQYF.

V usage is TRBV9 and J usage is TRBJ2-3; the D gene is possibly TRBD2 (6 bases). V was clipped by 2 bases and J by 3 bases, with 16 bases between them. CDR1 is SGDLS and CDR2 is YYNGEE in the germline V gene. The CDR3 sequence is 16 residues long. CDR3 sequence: CASSVSARGWTDTQYF. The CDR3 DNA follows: TGTGCCAGCAGCGTCTCCGCCCGGGGGTGGACAGATACGCAGTATTTT.

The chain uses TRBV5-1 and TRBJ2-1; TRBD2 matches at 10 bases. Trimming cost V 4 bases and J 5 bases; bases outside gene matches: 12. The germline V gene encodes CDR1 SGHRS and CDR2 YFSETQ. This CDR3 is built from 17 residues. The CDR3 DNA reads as TGCGCCAGCAGCGTGGACGCTAGCGGGAGTTACAACAATGAGCAGTTCTTC. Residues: CASSVDASGSYNNEQFF.

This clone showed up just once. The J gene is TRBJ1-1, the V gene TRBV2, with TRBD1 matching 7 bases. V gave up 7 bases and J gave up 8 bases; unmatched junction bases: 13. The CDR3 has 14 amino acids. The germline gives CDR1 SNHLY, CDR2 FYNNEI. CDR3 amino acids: CASNVLIEGQEAFF. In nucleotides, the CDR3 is TGTGCCAGCAACGTTTTAATAGAGGGACAGGAAGCTTTCTTT.

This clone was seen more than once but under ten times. CDR3: CASSQGLVGETQYF. The CDR3 DNA is TGCGCCAGCAGCCAAGGACTAGTCGGCGAGACCCAGTACTTC. The chain is built from TRBV4-3 and TRBJ2-5, with TRBD2 as a possible D gene (6 bases). CDR1 and CDR2 from the germline V gene are LGHNA and YSLEER. The V end was cut by 1 base, the J end by 5 bases, with 11 bases between. This CDR3 contains 14 residues.

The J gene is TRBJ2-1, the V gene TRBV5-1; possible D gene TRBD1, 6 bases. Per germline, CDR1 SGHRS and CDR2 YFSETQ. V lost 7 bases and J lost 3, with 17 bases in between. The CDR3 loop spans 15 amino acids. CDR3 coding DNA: TGCGCCAGCGCCTATCGTCAGGGGTTCTACAATGAGCAGTTCTTC. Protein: CASAYRQGFYNEQFF.

The CDR3 loop reads CASSKAGAKVYNEQFF. CDR3 DNA: TGTGCCAGCAGCAAGGCGGGAGCGAAAGTCTACAATGAGCAGTTCTTC. The chain joins TRBV9 to TRBJ2-1; 7 bases agree with TRBD2. The V segment lost 4 bases and the J segment 3 bases; nucleotides outside the gene matches: 10. CDR3 size: 16 residues. Germline loops: CDR1 SGDLS, CDR2 YYNGEE.

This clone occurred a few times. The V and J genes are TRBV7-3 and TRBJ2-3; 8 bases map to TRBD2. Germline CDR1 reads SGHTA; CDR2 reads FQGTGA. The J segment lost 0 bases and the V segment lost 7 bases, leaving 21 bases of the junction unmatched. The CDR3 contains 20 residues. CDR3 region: CASTGSQQGGRLSSTDTQYF. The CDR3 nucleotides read TGTGCCAGCACGGGTTCACAGCAGGGCGGGAGGCTTTCTAGCACAGATACGCAGTATTTT.

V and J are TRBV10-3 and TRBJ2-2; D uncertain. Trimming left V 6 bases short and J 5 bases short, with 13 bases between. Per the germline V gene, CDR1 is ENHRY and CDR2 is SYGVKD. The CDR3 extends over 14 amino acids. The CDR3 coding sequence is TGTGCCATCAGACTATCCCCCTCTACCGGGGAGCTGTTTTTT. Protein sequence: CAIRLSPSTGELFF.

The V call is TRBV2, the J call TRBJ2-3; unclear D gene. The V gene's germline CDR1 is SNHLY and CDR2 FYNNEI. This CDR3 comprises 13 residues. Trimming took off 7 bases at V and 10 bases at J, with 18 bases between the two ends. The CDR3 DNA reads TGTGCCAGCACCGATCCCCATGAGTCGGCGCAGTATTTT. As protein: CASTDPHESAQYF.

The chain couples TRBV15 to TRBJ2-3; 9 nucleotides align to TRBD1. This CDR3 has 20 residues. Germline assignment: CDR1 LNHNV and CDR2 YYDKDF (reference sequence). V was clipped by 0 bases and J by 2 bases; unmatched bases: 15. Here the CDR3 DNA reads TGTGCCACCAGCAGAGATTGGGATAACGTGCGACAGGGGGACACAGATACGCAGTATTTT. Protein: CATSRDWDNVRQGDTDTQYF.

This chain's CDR3 is CASSSQPGGDAAFF. CDR3 coding DNA: TGTGCCAGCTCATCACAACCGGGGGGGGATGCGGCTTTCTTT. This sequence joins TRBV18 and TRBJ1-1; D is possibly TRBD1 (5 bases). Trimming removed 5 bases from V and 11 bases from J, with 21 bases in between. This CDR3 spans 14 amino acids. The V gene's germline CDR1 is KGHSH and CDR2 LQKENI.

The CDR3: CASSPRGSLQANTGELFF. The CDR3 nucleotides are TGTGCCAGCAGCCCCAGGGGCAGTTTGCAAGCGAACACCGGGGAGCTGTTTTTT. The chain recombines TRBV7-3 with TRBJ2-2, with D perhaps TRBD1 (6 bases). The V end lost 5 bases, the J end lost 0 bases, and 19 bases lay between the germline ends. The germline CDR1 and CDR2 sequences are SGHTA and FQGTGA. This CDR3 has 18 residues.

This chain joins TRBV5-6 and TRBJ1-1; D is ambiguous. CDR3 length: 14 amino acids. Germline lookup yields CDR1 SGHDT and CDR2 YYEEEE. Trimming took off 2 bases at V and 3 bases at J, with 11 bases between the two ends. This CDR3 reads CASSFKTADTEAFF. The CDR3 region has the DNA TGTGCCAGCAGCTTTAAGACCGCGGACACTGAAGCTTTCTTT.

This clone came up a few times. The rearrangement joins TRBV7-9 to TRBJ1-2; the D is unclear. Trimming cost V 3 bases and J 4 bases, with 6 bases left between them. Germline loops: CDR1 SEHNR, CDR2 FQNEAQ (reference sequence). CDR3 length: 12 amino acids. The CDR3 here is CASSLRSYGYTF. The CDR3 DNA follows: TGTGCCAGCAGCTTGCGGTCCTATGGCTACACCTTC.

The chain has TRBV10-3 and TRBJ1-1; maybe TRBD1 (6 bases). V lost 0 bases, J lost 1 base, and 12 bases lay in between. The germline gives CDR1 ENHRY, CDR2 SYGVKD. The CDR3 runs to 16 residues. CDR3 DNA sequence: TGTGCCATCAGTGAGTCCCGGGGGGCCCGGAACACTGAAGCTTTCTTT. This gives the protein CAISESRGARNTEAFF.

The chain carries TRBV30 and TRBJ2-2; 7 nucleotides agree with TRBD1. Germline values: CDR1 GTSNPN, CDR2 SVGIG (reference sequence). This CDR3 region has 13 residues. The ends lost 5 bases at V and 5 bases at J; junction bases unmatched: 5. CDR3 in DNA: TGTGCCTGGGGGAGACAGGGAACCGGGGAGCTGTTTTTT. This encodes CAWGRQGTGELFF.

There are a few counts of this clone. DNA for the CDR3: TGTGCCAGCAGCCAAGATCCTAGCGGGAGTGCGGTCGGGGAGCTGTTTTTT. It yields the protein CASSQDPSGSAVGELFF. This sequence joins TRBV4-2 and TRBJ2-2; 10 nucleotides line up with TRBD2. V gave up 0 bases and J gave up 7 bases; unmatched junction bases: 8. Germline assignment: CDR1 LGHNA and CDR2 YNFKEQ. There are 17 residues in the CDR3.

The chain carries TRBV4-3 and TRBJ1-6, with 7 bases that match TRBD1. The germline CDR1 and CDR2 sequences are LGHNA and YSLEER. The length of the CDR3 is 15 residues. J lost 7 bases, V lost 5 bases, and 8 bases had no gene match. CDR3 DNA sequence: TGCGCCAGCAGCTGGACAGGTCTGGGGAATTCACCCCTCCACTTT. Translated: CASSWTGLGNSPLHF.

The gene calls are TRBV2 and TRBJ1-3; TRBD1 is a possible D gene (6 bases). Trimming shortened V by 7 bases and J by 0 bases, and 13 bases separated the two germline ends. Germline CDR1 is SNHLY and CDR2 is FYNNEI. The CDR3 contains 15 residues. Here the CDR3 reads CASISDRSSGNTIYF. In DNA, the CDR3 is TGTGCCAGCATTTCAGACAGGAGCTCTGGAAACACCATATATTTT.

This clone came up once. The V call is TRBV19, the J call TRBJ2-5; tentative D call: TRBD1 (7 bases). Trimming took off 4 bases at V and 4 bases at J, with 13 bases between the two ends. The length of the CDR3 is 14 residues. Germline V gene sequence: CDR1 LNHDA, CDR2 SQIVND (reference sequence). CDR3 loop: CASSRGQGGETQYF. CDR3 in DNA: TGTGCCAGTAGTAGGGGGCAGGGGGGAGAGACCCAGTACTTC. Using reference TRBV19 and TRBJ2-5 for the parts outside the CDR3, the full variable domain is DGGITQSPKYLFRKEGQNVTLSCEQNLNHDAMYWYRQDPGQGLRLIYYSQIVNDFQKGDIAEGYSVSREKKESFPLTVTSAQKNPTAFYLCASSRGQGGETQYFGPGTRLLVL.